This T cell receptor (beta chain) was identified in a study of shared clonotypes between healthy human individuals. Findings and caveats of the study: The diversity represented, both genetic and in exposure history, was limited by few donors. Generally, naive subsets came out with larger estimated richness than memory subsets.

For this clone: No antigen is known for it.

The assay was immunoSEQ multiplex PCR, and TCRdb's table has in-frame clones only and misses some. The table has millions of clones, roughly 91% seen once. Only CD45RO-negative cells positively selected for CCR7 counted as naive CD8 cells, so terminally differentiated effector memory CD45RA+ cells were excluded. Nashville, Tennessee was home to all donors, who were Caucasian adults. The sequence was obtained from a man between 18 and 29 years old in good health. Some clones in this sample may be carry-over from other donors' samples. Material: naive CD8+ T cells from PBMCs.

The DNA for the CDR3 is TGTGCCAGCAGCGTAGGCGGCTCCGCCCAAGAGACCCAGTACTTC. This translates into CASSVGGSAQETQYF. V usage is TRBV9 and J usage is TRBJ2-5; D remains unclear. This CDR3 is built from 15 residues. Germline V CDR1 and CDR2: SGDLS, YYNGEE. Trimming left V 0 bases short and J 1 base short, with 10 bases between.